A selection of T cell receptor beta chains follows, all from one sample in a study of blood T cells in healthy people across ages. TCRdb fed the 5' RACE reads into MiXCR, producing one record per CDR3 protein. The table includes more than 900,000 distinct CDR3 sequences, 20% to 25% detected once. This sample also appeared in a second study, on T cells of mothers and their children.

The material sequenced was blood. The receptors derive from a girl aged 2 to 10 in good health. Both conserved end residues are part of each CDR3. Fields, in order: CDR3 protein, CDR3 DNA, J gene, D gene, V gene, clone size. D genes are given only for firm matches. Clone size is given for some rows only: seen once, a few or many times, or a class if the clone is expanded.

CSVRGLGEAFF TGCAGCGTGAGGGGTCTGGGGGAAGCTTTCTTT TRBJ1-1 - TRBV29-1 few
CASSPATGGSSTGELFF TGTGCCAGCAGTCCCGCGACAGGGGGCTCGAGCACCGGGGAGCTGTTTTTT TRBJ2-2 TRBD1 TRBV12-3/TRBV12-4 -
CASSVNSGEGETQYF TGTGCCAGCAGCGTTAATAGCGGCGAGGGGGAGACCCAGTACTTC TRBJ2-5 - TRBV13 few
CASSHATWVFNEQFF TGTGCCAGCAGCCACGCGACGTGGGTATTCAATGAGCAGTTCTTC TRBJ2-1 - TRBV7-9 -
CASSEERRGVMITDTQYF TGTGCCAGCAGTGAAGAGAGGAGGGGTGTTATGATCACAGATACGCAGTATTTT TRBJ2-3 - TRBV2 few
CACSFTSGDSYEQYF TGCGCCTGCAGCTTTACCAGCGGGGACTCCTACGAGCAGTACTTC TRBJ2-7 TRBD2 TRBV5-1 few
CASSSMDSYEQYF TGTGCCAGCAGCTCGATGGACAGCTACGAGCAGTACTTC TRBJ2-7 - TRBV11-2 -
CASQTVNGNTIYF TGTGCCTCCCAGACAGTAAATGGAAACACCATATATTTT TRBJ1-3 - TRBV12-3/TRBV12-4 few
CSVSGRLSTDTQYF TGCAGCGTATCGGGTCGGCTGAGCACAGATACGCAGTATTTT TRBJ2-3 - TRBV29-1 -
CASSFSMGQSYEQYF TGTGCCAGCAGTTTTTCAATGGGACAGTCCTACGAGCAGTACTTC TRBJ2-7 TRBD1 TRBV12-3/TRBV12-4 -
CASSLTSIYNEQFF TGTGCCAGCAGTTTGACTAGTATCTACAACGAGCAGTTCTTC TRBJ2-1 - TRBV12-3/TRBV12-4 -
CASSPVSGGVNTQYF TGTGCCAGCAGCCCCGTGTCGGGGGGGGTGAATACGCAGTATTTT TRBJ2-3 TRBD2 TRBV7-8 -
CSVEWEGGTEAFF TGCAGCGTTGAATGGGAGGGAGGCACTGAAGCTTTCTTT TRBJ1-1 - TRBV29-1 -
CASSPRGPNTGELFF TGTGCCAGCAGCCCCCGAGGTCCGAACACCGGGGAGCTGTTTTTT TRBJ2-2 - TRBV9 -
CASSLEGARNEKLFF TGTGCCAGCAGCTTGGAGGGGGCGAGGAATGAAAAACTGTTTTTT TRBJ1-4 TRBD1 TRBV7-6 -
CASSFGQAREQYF TGTGCCAGCAGTTTCGGGCAGGCCAGGGAGCAGTACTTC TRBJ2-7 - TRBV12-3/TRBV12-4 few
CASSLGTPATHGQFF TGTGCCAGCAGCTTAGGAACCCCAGCCACCCACGGGCAGTTCTTC TRBJ2-1 - TRBV11-2 -
CASSHLGDNTEAFF TGCGCCAGCAGCCATCTGGGGGATAACACTGAAGCTTTCTTT TRBJ1-1 - TRBV4-1 -
CASRFIVGNTIYF TGTGCCAGCAGGTTTATAGTAGGAAACACCATATATTTT TRBJ1-3 - TRBV6-5 -
CSAEVRDRGFVETQYF TGCAGCGCCGAGGTCCGGGACAGGGGATTTGTGGAGACCCAGTACTTC TRBJ2-5 TRBD1 TRBV29-1 few
CASSRYGNIQYF TGTGCCAGCAGCCGATACGGAAACATTCAGTACTTC TRBJ2-4 - TRBV6-2/TRBV6-3 -
CASSGVRVRQFF TGTGCCAGCAGTGGAGTGCGAGTTAGACAGTTCTTC TRBJ2-1 - TRBV6-6 few
CASRVAGTTAKNIQYF TGTGCCAGCAGAGTTGCAGGGACTACAGCCAAAAACATTCAGTACTTC TRBJ2-4 TRBD2 TRBV6-2/TRBV6-3 few
CASSQEWAGLNSPLHF TGCGCCAGCAGCCAAGAGTGGGCAGGGCTAAATTCACCCCTCCACTTT TRBJ1-6 - TRBV4-3 -
CSASPGVLLNNEQFF TGCAGTGCTAGTCCCGGGGTCCTACTAAACAATGAGCAGTTCTTC TRBJ2-1 - TRBV20-1 -
CATRRGQEETQYF TGTGCCACCAGAAGGGGACAGGAAGAGACCCAGTACTTC TRBJ2-5 TRBD1 TRBV24-1 -
CASSDWAEETQYF TGTGCCAGCAGCGACTGGGCGGAAGAGACCCAGTACTTC TRBJ2-5 - TRBV3-1 -
CASSLPGEGTQYF TGTGCCAGCAGCTTGCCGGGAGAGGGAACGCAGTATTTT TRBJ2-3 - TRBV7-9 -
CASRPALTNYGYTF TGTGCCAGCCGCCCGGCCCTAACTAACTATGGCTACACCTTC TRBJ1-2 - TRBV12-3/TRBV12-4 -
CASSPGRTTTDTQYF TGTGCCAGCTCACCGGGACGCACAACGACAGATACGCAGTATTTT TRBJ2-3 - TRBV18 -
CASSRGKTGTETQYF TGTGCCAGCAGCCGAGGGAAGACAGGGACAGAGACCCAGTACTTC TRBJ2-5 TRBD1 TRBV3-1 -
CASSYSRPYSSYNEQFF TGTGCCAGCAGTTACTCGCGCCCCTATAGCTCCTACAATGAGCAGTTCTTC TRBJ2-1 - TRBV6-5 -
CASSEVVETQYF TGTGCCAGCAGTGAGGTAGTCGAGACCCAGTACTTC TRBJ2-5 - TRBV6-1 few
CSVDIRGGTEAFF TGCAGCGTTGATATTCGAGGAGGGACTGAAGCTTTCTTT TRBJ1-1 - TRBV29-1 -
CASCPVQGNTEAFF TGTGCCAGCTGCCCTGTACAGGGGAACACTGAAGCTTTCTTT TRBJ1-1 - TRBV28 -
CATRSDGTHAYEQYF TGTGCCACCAGATCAGACGGGACCCACGCCTACGAGCAGTACTTC TRBJ2-7 - TRBV10-3 -
CASSASRVDQPQHF TGTGCCAGCAGCGCGTCCAGGGTTGATCAGCCCCAGCATTTT TRBJ1-5 - TRBV12-3/TRBV12-4 -
CASSLNEGGITFF TGTGCCAGCAGCCTAAATGAGGGGGGGATAACTTTCTTT TRBJ1-1 - TRBV3-1 -
CSANPSGNIQYF TGCAGTGCTAATCCAAGCGGAAACATTCAGTACTTC TRBJ2-4 - TRBV20-1 few
CASSQDWLAGGGTDTQYF TGCGCCAGCAGCCAAGATTGGCTAGCGGGAGGCGGTACAGATACGCAGTATTTT TRBJ2-3 TRBD2 TRBV4-1 -
CSARTQREALQETQYF TGCAGTGCGAGGACCCAGCGGGAGGCTCTACAAGAGACCCAGTACTTC TRBJ2-5 TRBD2 TRBV20-1 -
CASSIRDSWTEAFF TGTGCCAGTAGTATACGGGACAGCTGGACTGAAGCTTTCTTT TRBJ1-1 TRBD1 TRBV19 -
CASSGGLAGLTGYEQYF TGTGCCAGCAGTGGAGGACTAGCGGGGCTGACGGGCTACGAGCAGTACTTC TRBJ2-7 TRBD2 TRBV2 -
CASSRVMGLAVEQYF TGTGCCAGCAGCCGAGTAATGGGGCTAGCGGTCGAGCAGTACTTC TRBJ2-7 TRBD2 TRBV3-1 few
CASRRGFESYEQYF TGTGCCAGTAGGAGGGGGTTTGAATCTTACGAGCAGTACTTC TRBJ2-7 - TRBV3-1 few
CASSILDRPGNQPQHF TGTGCCAGTAGTATTCTGGACAGGCCGGGCAATCAGCCCCAGCATTTT TRBJ1-5 TRBD1 TRBV19 -
CASSHGTGNTIYF TGTGCCAGCAGCCACGGGACTGGAAACACCATATATTTT TRBJ1-3 - TRBV14 -
CATQGHGMNTEAFF TGTGCGACCCAAGGACACGGCATGAACACTGAAGCTTTCTTT TRBJ1-1 - TRBV11-2 few
CASSDGTGELFF TGTGCCAGCAGTGACGGAACCGGGGAGCTGTTTTTT TRBJ2-2 - TRBV6-4 few
CSASLSYNEQFF TGCAGTGCTTCCCTCTCCTACAATGAGCAGTTCTTC TRBJ2-1 - TRBV20-1 -
CSVWGADGELFF TGCAGCGTCTGGGGGGCGGACGGGGAGCTGTTTTTT TRBJ2-2 - TRBV29-1 -
CASGWSYNEQFF TGTGCTAGTGGCTGGTCCTACAATGAGCAGTTCTTC TRBJ2-1 - TRBV12-5 once
CASSYYTLGGETQYF TGTGCCAGCAGTTACTACACCTTAGGGGGGGAGACCCAGTACTTC TRBJ2-5 - TRBV28 -
CSARASDYEQYF TGCAGTGCTAGAGCTTCAGACTACGAGCAGTACTTC TRBJ2-7 - TRBV20-1 -
CANSADTTEQYF TGTGCCAACAGCGCCGATACCACCGAGCAGTACTTC TRBJ2-7 - TRBV14 -
CASSLSGDEAFF TGTGCCAGCAGTCTGTCTGGCGATGAAGCTTTCTTT TRBJ1-1 - TRBV6-5 -
CASRTSQLRPYGYTF TGTGCCAGCAGGACATCACAGTTGAGGCCCTATGGCTACACCTTC TRBJ1-2 - TRBV27 -
CASSFLGEGGYTF TGTGCCAGCAGCTTCCTGGGGGAGGGTGGCTACACCTTC TRBJ1-2 - TRBV7-9 few
CASSLGPSYGYTF TGTGCCAGCAGCTTAGGGCCTTCTTATGGCTACACCTTC TRBJ1-2 - TRBV7-3 -
CASAGGGLLFF TGTGCCAGCGCCGGGGGGGGGCTTCTCTTCTTC TRBJ2-1 TRBD2 TRBV6-1 -